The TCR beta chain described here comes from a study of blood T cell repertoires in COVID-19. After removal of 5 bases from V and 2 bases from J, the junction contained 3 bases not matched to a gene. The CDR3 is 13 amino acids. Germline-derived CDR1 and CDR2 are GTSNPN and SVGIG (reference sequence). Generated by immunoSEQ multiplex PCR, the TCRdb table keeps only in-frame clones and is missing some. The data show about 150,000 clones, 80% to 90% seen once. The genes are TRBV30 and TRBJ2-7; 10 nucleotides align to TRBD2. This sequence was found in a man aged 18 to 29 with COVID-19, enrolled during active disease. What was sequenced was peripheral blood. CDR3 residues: CAWDLAGAYEQYF. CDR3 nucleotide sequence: TGTGCCTGGGACCTAGCGGGGGCCTACGAGCAGTACTTC.